The T cell receptor (beta chain) under discussion was sequenced for a study of control samples from healthy donors and cancer patients. Germline CDR1 and CDR2: MDHEN and SYDVKM. CDR3 length: 15 residues. V lost 8 bases, J lost 2 bases, and 7 bases stayed unmatched. Produced via immunoSEQ multiplex PCR; TCRdb's table is partial and in-frame only. The sample holds about 130,000 clones, 90% seen once. Sequenced input: blood. The source of this sequence is a young man in good health. The V and J genes are TRBV28 and TRBJ2-5; TRBD2 matches 11 bases. The chain's CDR3 is CASVVAGGLQETQYF. The CDR3 nucleotides read TGTGCCAGCGTGGTAGCGGGGGGGTTACAAGAGACCCAGTACTTC.